A single sample gave rise to the 25 T cell receptor beta chains below, sequenced in a study of cytomegalovirus exposure and HLA in healthy donors. The method was immunoSEQ multiplex PCR; TCRdb's version includes in-frame clones alone and lacks a portion of them. Here the sample spans roughly 230,000 clones, about 90% being singletons. The sequencing sample was made of PBMCs. These receptors came from a woman aged 25 to 39 in good health and CMV-seronegative.

This CDR3 reads CASSVERNLEQYF. The CDR3 DNA is TGTGCCAGCAGTGTGGAGAGGAACCTGGAGCAGTACTTC. The chain joins TRBV2 to TRBJ2-7; unclear D gene. The ends were cut back, 4 bases at V and 7 bases at J, with 14 bases in the middle. The germline V gene encodes CDR1 SNHLY and CDR2 FYNNEI. The CDR3 has 13 amino acids.

This clone was observed once. The genes are TRBV5-8 and TRBJ2-4; 7 bases are shared with TRBD2. CDR1 is SGHTS and CDR2 is YDEGEE in the germline V gene. V trimming: 1 base; J trimming: 10 bases; junction bases outside the gene matches: 2. This CDR3 region has 12 residues. The CDR3 DNA follows: TGTGCCAGCAGCTTGCGGCGGGAGATTCAGTACTTC. Amino acid sequence: CASSLRREIQYF.

V gene TRBV29-1 combines with J gene TRBJ2-7, with D hard to call. From germline, CDR1 is SQVTM and CDR2 ANQGSEA. CDR3 size: 13 residues. V lost 4 bases and J 3 bases, leaving 13 bases between the germline ends. The DNA for the CDR3 is TGCAGCGTTGGGGTTGACGCCGGCTACGAGCAGTACTTC. Protein sequence: CSVGVDAGYEQYF.

The chain has TRBV19 and TRBJ2-3, with TRBD1 as a possible D gene (6 bases). Trimming cost V 5 bases and J 5 bases, with 17 bases left between them. Germline CDR1 and CDR2: LNHDA and SQIVND (reference sequence). The CDR3 has 15 residues. CDR3 sequence (DNA): TGTGCCAGTAGTCGACAGGATCAAATGGGAGATACGCAGTATTTT. Translating it yields CASSRQDQMGDTQYF.

The chain couples TRBV29-1 to TRBJ2-3; 9 bases line up with TRBD2. The CDR3 has 15 amino acids. Germline assignment: CDR1 SQVTM and CDR2 ANQGSEA. V gave up 3 bases and J gave up 2 bases; unmatched junction bases: 6. DNA of the CDR3: TGCAGCGTTGAGGCGCTAGCGGGACTCACAGATACGCAGTATTTT. Its protein is CSVEALAGLTDTQYF.

The V call is TRBV25-1, the J call TRBJ1-2; D might be TRBD1 (6 bases). The V and J ends lost 6 bases and 3 bases respectively, with 11 bases between them. CDR3 length equals 13 residues. Germline CDR1 MGHDK, CDR2 SYGVNS. The CDR3 loop reads CASSGTGYYGYTF. The CDR3 DNA sequence: TGTGCCAGCAGCGGTACAGGGTACTATGGCTACACCTTC.

This clone was seen once. The chain is built from TRBV27 and TRBJ1-2; TRBD1 might be the D (6 bases). Per germline, CDR1 MNHEY and CDR2 SMNVEV (reference sequence). Trimming stripped 0 bases from V and 7 bases from J, with 18 bases between. This CDR3 has 16 amino acids. DNA of the CDR3: TGTGCCAGCAGTTTATCTTCGGGGGCCTCGACTGGTGGCTACACCTTC. It specifies CASSLSSGASTGGYTF.

The chain links TRBV10-2 to TRBJ2-5; no reliable D call. This CDR3 region has 12 residues. V was cut by 3 bases and J by 7 bases, with 9 bases left in between. Germline assignment: CDR1 WSHSY and CDR2 SAAADI. In DNA form, the CDR3 reads TGCGCCAGCAGTGATAGCCGGCGGACCCAGTACTTC. This translates into CASSDSRRTQYF.

CDR3 bases: TGTGCCAGCAGGGGGTGGGGGAAGGCGACCGAGCAGTACTTC. Its protein is CASRGWGKATEQYF. This chain connects TRBV5-7 to TRBJ2-7; D may correspond to TRBD1 or TRBD2 (5 bases each). TRBV5-7 is given ORF status, its function remaining uncertain. The V and J ends lost 5 bases and 6 bases respectively, with 18 bases between them. The CDR3 is made up of 14 amino acids.

The chain couples TRBV27 to TRBJ1-1, with unresolved D. The germline gives CDR1 MNHEY, CDR2 SMNVEV (reference sequence). Trimming cost V 3 bases and J 0 bases, with 5 bases left between them. The CDR3 length is 13 residues. The DNA for the CDR3 is TGTGCCAGCAGTTTTGACGTGAACACTGAAGCTTTCTTT. It codes for CASSFDVNTEAFF.

This clone was observed once. The chain couples TRBV29-1 to TRBJ2-5, with no clear D. Trimming stripped 2 bases from V and 0 bases from J, with 10 bases between. This CDR3 contains 14 residues. Germline V gene data show CDR1 as SQVTM and CDR2 as ANQGSEA. The CDR3 bases are TGCAGCGTTGAACCCCACCGGAACCAAGAGACCCAGTACTTC. Amino acids: CSVEPHRNQETQYF.

The chain combines TRBV7-3 with TRBJ2-2, with 16 bases aligning to TRBD2. The germline gives CDR1 SGHTA, CDR2 FQGTGA. The CDR3 has 18 residues. V trimming: 5 bases; J trimming: 4 bases; junction bases outside the gene matches: 7. CDR3 DNA sequence: TGTGCCAGCAGCCCGCCGGGACTAGCGGGAGGGCGCACCGGGGAGCTGTTTTTT. This translates into CASSPPGLAGGRTGELFF.

The CDR3 here is CASYKEEVYAGANVLTF. In DNA, the CDR3 is TGTGCCAGCTATAAGGAGGAGGTTTACGCTGGGGCCAACGTCCTGACTTTC. The rearrangement uses TRBV2 and TRBJ2-6, with D possibly being TRBD2 (5 bases). The CDR3 contains 17 residues. Per the germline V gene, CDR1 is SNHLY and CDR2 is FYNNEI. V lost 8 bases to trimming and J lost 2 bases, with 19 bases between them.

This chain uses TRBV28 with TRBJ1-5, with 8 bases lining up with TRBD1. The CDR3 has 13 residues. Trimming removed 6 bases from V and 6 bases from J; junction bases left unmatched: 4. Looked up from germline, CDR1 is MDHEN and CDR2 is SYDVKM. CDR3 nucleotides: TGTGCCAGCAGCCGGGACAGGAGTCAGCCCCAGCATTTT. The encoded protein is CASSRDRSQPQHF.

The chain is built from TRBV30 and TRBJ2-2, with TRBD2 identical over 9 bases. Trimming at V came to 4 bases and at J to 6 bases, leaving 6 bases not matched to a gene. Germline CDR1 GTSNPN, CDR2 SVGIG (reference sequence). The CDR3 consists of 14 residues. CDR3 sequence reads: CAWNPGTSSGELFF. For the CDR3, the DNA is TGTGCCTGGAACCCCGGGACTAGCTCCGGGGAGCTGTTTTTT.

The chain carries TRBV6-6 and TRBJ2-3; 10 positions match TRBD2. Per germline, CDR1 MNHNY and CDR2 SVGAGI (reference sequence). V shed 5 bases, J shed 2 bases, and the junction held 4 bases outside the gene matches. The CDR3 is 15 amino acids. In nucleotides, the CDR3 is TGTGCCAGCAGTACTCTAGCGGGAGCCACAGATACGCAGTATTTT. Its protein is CASSTLAGATDTQYF.

V is TRBV28 and J is TRBJ2-2, with TRBD2 matching over 7 bases. Trimming at V came to 3 bases and at J to 4 bases, leaving 8 bases not matched to a gene. The germline V gene encodes CDR1 MDHEN and CDR2 SYDVKM. The CDR3 spans 16 residues. The CDR3, as DNA: TGTGCCAGCAGTTTCTTGCGGGAGATGGGCACCGGGGAGCTGTTTTTT. Amino acids: CASSFLREMGTGELFF.

The V gene is TRBV7-2, the J gene TRBJ2-7; tentative D call: TRBD1 (6 bases). Trimming left V 5 bases short and J 2 bases short, with 13 bases between. Germline CDR1 SGHTA, CDR2 FQGNSA. There are 14 residues in the CDR3. As DNA, the CDR3 is TGTGCCAGCAGCGGAGGAAGGGGGACCTACGAGCAGTACTTC. This gives the protein CASSGGRGTYEQYF.

J is TRBJ2-6 and V is TRBV27, with D tentatively TRBD1 or TRBD2 (5 bases each). Germline CDR1 reads MNHEY; CDR2 reads SMNVEV (reference sequence). This CDR3 spans 16 amino acids. Trimming removed 5 bases at V and 0 bases at J, with 11 bases between. The CDR3 loop is CASSGGRGSGANVLTF. CDR3 nucleotide sequence: TGTGCCAGCAGTGGGGGACGGGGCTCTGGGGCCAACGTCCTGACTTTC. Drawing the rest from reference TRBV27 and TRBJ2-6, the complete variable domain is EAQVTQNPRYLITVTGKKLTVTCSQNMNHEYMSWYRQDPGLGLRQIYYSMNVEVTDKGDVPEGYKVSRKEKRNFPLILESPSPNQTSLYFCASSGGRGSGANVLTFGAGSRLTVL.

V usage is TRBV5-6 and J usage is TRBJ1-5; no clear D. Germline CDR1 SGHDT, CDR2 YYEEEE. V was cut by 0 bases and J by 7 bases, with 14 bases left in between. The CDR3 contains 15 residues. As DNA, the CDR3 is TGTGCCAGCAGCTTGGGTCGGGGAGCAGGACAGCCCCAGCATTTT. It specifies CASSLGRGAGQPQHF.

The chain has TRBV11-3 and TRBJ2-7; no clear D. V lost 5 bases, J lost 0 bases, and 11 bases lay in between. This CDR3 has 14 residues. The germline V gene encodes CDR1 SGHNT and CDR2 YENEEA. CDR3 amino acids: CASSPRPGSYEQYF. Written as DNA, the CDR3 is TGTGCCAGCAGCCCCCGGCCCGGCTCCTACGAGCAGTACTTC.

Turning to this clone: The identical CDR3 is also encoded by other nucleotide sequences in the sample. J is TRBJ2-2 and V is TRBV7-3, with D hard to call. V lost 3 bases, J lost 6 bases, and 5 bases lay in between. Per the germline V gene, CDR1 is SGHTA and CDR2 is FQGTGA. The CDR3 totals 12 residues. CDR3 residues: CASSLGPGELFF. CDR3 coding DNA: TGTGCCAGCAGCTTGGGCCCCGGGGAGCTGTTTTTT.

The V call is TRBV7-2, the J call TRBJ2-7, with 11 bases lining up with TRBD2. Germline values: CDR1 SGHTA, CDR2 FQGNSA. Unmatched junction bases numbered 16, after V lost 5 bases and J lost 4 bases. The CDR3 sequence is 18 residues long. CDR3 DNA sequence: TGTGCCAGCAGCGAAGAGACTAGCGGGGTTCGGGGAGGGTACGAGCAGTACTTC. This codes for CASSEETSGVRGGYEQYF.

This sequence joins TRBV7-9 and TRBJ2-1, with D unclear. Germline V gives CDR1 SEHNR, CDR2 FQNEAQ (reference sequence). V lost 2 bases to trimming and J lost 10 bases, with 12 bases between them. This CDR3 contains 13 residues. In nucleotides, the CDR3 is TGTGCCAGCAGCTTAAACGGGCCGGCCGAGCAGTTCTTC. It is translated as CASSLNGPAEQFF.

Turning to this clone: Mismatch with germline at one junction end may stem from a read error. The CDR3 is CSARGAYEQYF. The CDR3 nucleotides read TGCAGTGCCAGAGGTGCTTACGAGCAGTACTTC. The J gene is TRBJ2-7, the V gene TRBV20-1; D call uncertain. Germline CDR1 DFQATT, CDR2 SNEGSKA (reference sequence). The length of the CDR3 is 11 residues.